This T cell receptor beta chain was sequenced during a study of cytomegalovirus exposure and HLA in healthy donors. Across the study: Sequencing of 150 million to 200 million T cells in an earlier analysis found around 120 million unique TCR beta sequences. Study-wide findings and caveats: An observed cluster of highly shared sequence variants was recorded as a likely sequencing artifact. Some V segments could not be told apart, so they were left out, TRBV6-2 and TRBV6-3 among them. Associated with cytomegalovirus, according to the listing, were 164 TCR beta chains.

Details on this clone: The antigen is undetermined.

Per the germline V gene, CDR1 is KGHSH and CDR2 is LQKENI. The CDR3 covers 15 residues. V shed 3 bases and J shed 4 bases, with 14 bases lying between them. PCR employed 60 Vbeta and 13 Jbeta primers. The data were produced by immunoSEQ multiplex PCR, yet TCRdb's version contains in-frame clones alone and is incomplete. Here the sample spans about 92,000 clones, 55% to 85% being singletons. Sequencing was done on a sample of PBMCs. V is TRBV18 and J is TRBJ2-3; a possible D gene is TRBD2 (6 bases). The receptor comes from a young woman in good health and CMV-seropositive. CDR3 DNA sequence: TGTGCCAGCTCACCCCGGGAGATACTCCCAGATACGCAGTATTTT. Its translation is CASSPREILPDTQYF.